The T cell receptor beta chain described here comes from a study of metastatic and nonmetastatic thyroid tumors. The overall study: Malignant thyroid and benign thyroid patients provided blood and tumor or nodule tissue whose repertoires were compared. Findings and limits, study-wide: In blood and tumor, TCR beta diversity was reportedly significantly higher in malignant thyroid tumors than in benign nodules.

This clone showed up many times. Its specificity is unknown. There were no patients who had received any treatment before thyroid surgery. From the PCR reads, TCRdb re-called clones with MiXCR. The sample has over 65,000 clones; approximately 13% are singletons. Sequencing used tumor tissue. This sequence originates from a female donor with papillary thyroid cancer or a benign thyroid nodule (not recorded which). Some clones in this sample may be carry-over from other donors' samples.

The CDR3 here is CASTQTGNYGYTF. The CDR3 DNA reads as TGTGCCAGCACCCAGACAGGGAACTATGGCTACACCTTC. The rearrangement links TRBV11-3 to TRBJ1-2, with 7 bases matching TRBD1. V lost 7 bases, J lost 2 bases, and 4 bases stayed unmatched. The CDR3 consists of 13 residues. Germline values: CDR1 SGHNT, CDR2 YENEEA.